A selection of T cell receptor beta chains follows, all from one sample in a study of control samples from healthy donors and cancer patients. Measured with immunoSEQ multiplex PCR; TCRdb has only the in-frame clones, and not every one. The table includes about 55,000 clones, over 75% detected once. Input material: blood. These receptors all come from a man aged 45-65 years in good health. CDR3s include the opening cysteine and the closing phenylalanine or tryptophan. D genes are given only for firm matches. The size field is filled for only some rows; it gives once, few, many or a size class.

D gene	V gene	CDR3 length	clone size	J gene	CDR3 protein	CDR3 DNA
-	TRBV28	12	-	TRBJ1-5	CASRESDQPQHF	TGTGCCAGCAGGGAGTCGGATCAGCCCCAGCATTTT
-	TRBV7-9	13	-	TRBJ2-7	CASSVSESYEQYF	TGTGCCAGCAGTGTGTCGGAGTCCTACGAGCAGTACTTC
TRBD1	TRBV29-1	17	-	TRBJ2-6	CSVRQGAVSSGANVLTF	TGCAGCGTTCGGCAGGGGGCGGTTAGCTCTGGGGCCAACGTCCTGACTTTC
-	TRBV6-5	15	-	TRBJ1-1	CANSAQIQGNTEAFF	TGTGCCAACTCCGCCCAAATACAGGGGAACACTGAAGCTTTCTTT
-	TRBV20-1	10	few	TRBJ1-3	CSALGNTIYF	TGCAGTGCTTTAGGAAACACCATATATTTT
TRBD1	TRBV6-5	14	-	TRBJ2-7	CASQQGVGSYEQYF	TGTGCCAGTCAACAGGGGGTAGGCTCCTACGAGCAGTACTTC
-	TRBV19	15	-	TRBJ2-3	CASSIKIYSTDTQYF	TGTGCCAGTAGTATAAAGATCTATAGCACAGATACGCAGTATTTT
TRBD2	TRBV9	14	-	TRBJ2-7	CASTPTSGSYEQYF	TGTGCCAGCACCCCGACTAGCGGGAGTTACGAGCAGTACTTC
-	TRBV12-5	13	-	TRBJ1-5	CASARGGNQPQHF	TGTGCTAGTGCCCGGGGGGGCAATCAGCCCCAGCATTTT
-	TRBV19	13	-	TRBJ2-4	CASNTGPENIQYF	TGTGCCAGTAATACTGGGCCTGAAAACATTCAGTACTTC
-	TRBV19	14	-	TRBJ1-5	CASSMDGINGPQHF	TGTGCCAGTAGTATGGACGGGATCAATGGGCCCCAGCATTTT
-	TRBV7-2	14	-	TRBJ2-7	CASSLGQRSYEQYF	TGTGCCAGCAGCTTAGGGCAGCGGTCCTACGAGCAGTACTTC
TRBD2	TRBV10-1	18	-	TRBJ2-1	CASSELIYGLAGDNEQFF	TGCGCCAGCAGTGAGCTTATCTACGGTCTAGCGGGGGACAATGAGCAGTTCTTC
TRBD1	TRBV18	14	-	TRBJ2-1	CASSPGQVADEQFF	TGTGCCAGCTCACCAGGACAGGTGGCCGATGAGCAGTTCTTC
-	TRBV28	16	-	TRBJ1-2	CASSLSRDIEFYGYTF	TGTGCCAGCAGTTTATCCCGGGACATTGAGTTCTATGGCTACACCTTC
-	TRBV5-1	13	-	TRBJ2-5	CASSPASLETQYF	TGCGCCAGCAGCCCAGCCAGTTTGGAGACCCAGTACTTC
TRBD1	TRBV11-2	15	-	TRBJ2-3	CASSLTTGDTDTQYF	TGTGCCAGCAGCCTCACGACAGGGGACACAGATACGCAGTATTTT
-	TRBV7-9	13	once	TRBJ1-5	CASSFDEDQPQHF	TGTGCCAGCAGCTTCGATGAAGATCAGCCCCAGCATTTT
-	TRBV6-5	14	-	TRBJ2-7	CASSYDGQNYEQYF	TGTGCCAGCAGTTACGACGGACAGAACTACGAGCAGTACTTC
TRBD1	TRBV4-2	19	-	TRBJ2-2	CASSQEVAGGFLNTGELFF	TGTGCCAGCAGCCAAGAGGTAGCAGGGGGCTTCTTGAACACCGGGGAGCTGTTTTTT
TRBD1	TRBV5-1	14	-	TRBJ2-7	CASSAGQGGREQYF	TGCGCCAGCAGCGCCGGACAGGGGGGGCGGGAGCAGTACTTC
-	TRBV27	20	-	TRBJ2-3	CASLKFIPGTLTLSTDTQYF	TGTGCCAGCCTAAAGTTTATCCCCGGGACCCTAACATTAAGCACAGATACGCAGTATTTT
-	TRBV27	13	-	TRBJ1-4	CASRPATNEKLFF	TGTGCCAGCAGGCCCGCAACTAATGAAAAACTGTTTTTT
-	TRBV21-1	18	-	TRBJ2-3	CASSASGLAGVDTDTQYF	TGTGCCAGCAGCGCCTCGGGACTAGCGGGAGTAGACACAGATACGCAGTATTTT